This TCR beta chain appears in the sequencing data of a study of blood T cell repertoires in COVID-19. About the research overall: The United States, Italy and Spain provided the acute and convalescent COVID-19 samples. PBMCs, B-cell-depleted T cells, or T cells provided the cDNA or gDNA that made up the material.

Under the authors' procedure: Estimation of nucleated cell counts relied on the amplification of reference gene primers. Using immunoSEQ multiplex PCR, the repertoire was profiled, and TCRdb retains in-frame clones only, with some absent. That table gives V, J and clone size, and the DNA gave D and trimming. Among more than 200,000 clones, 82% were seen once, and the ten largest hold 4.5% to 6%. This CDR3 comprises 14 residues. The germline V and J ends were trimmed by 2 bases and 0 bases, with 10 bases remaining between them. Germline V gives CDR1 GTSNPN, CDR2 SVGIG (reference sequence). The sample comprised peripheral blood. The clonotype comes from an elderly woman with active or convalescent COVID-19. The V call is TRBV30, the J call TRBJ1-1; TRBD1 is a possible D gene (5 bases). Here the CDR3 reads CAWSRQILNTEAFF. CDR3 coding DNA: TGTGCCTGGAGTCGACAGATCCTGAACACTGAAGCTTTCTTT.